The 30 T cell receptor beta chains given below trace back to one sample, sequenced in a study of blood T cells in healthy people across ages. Using a J-beta primer mix together with a sample-barcoded 5' primer, a second PCR was run for roughly 7 to 11 cycles. TCRdb re-called the 5' RACE reads through MiXCR, storing one row per CDR3 protein. This sample has about 290,000 distinct CDR3 sequences, with roughly 26% found just once. Sequencing was carried out using blood. Receptors were obtained from a woman between 70 and 85 years old in good health.

The chain carries TRBV6-2 or TRBV6-3 and TRBJ1-2, with unresolved D. This CDR3 has 13 residues. Germline lookup yields CDR1 MNHEY and CDR2 SVGEGT. V lost 4 bases and J 3 bases, leaving 9 bases between the germline ends. As DNA, the CDR3 is TGTGCCAGCAGTTTTCGATCGGACTATGGCTACACCTTC. It translates to CASSFRSDYGYTF.

The V gene is TRBV7-3, the J gene TRBJ2-2, with D uncertain. V lost 5 bases and J lost 4, with 8 bases in between. The CDR3 runs to 13 residues. The V gene's germline CDR1 is SGHTA and CDR2 FQGTGA. CDR3 DNA: TGTGCCAGCAGCCCCACTACCACCGGGGAGCTGTTTTTT. This gives the protein CASSPTTTGELFF.

The rearrangement uses TRBV7-6 and TRBJ1-1; no definite D call. Germline CDR1 is SGHVS and CDR2 is FNYEAQ. V dropped 2 bases and J dropped 5 bases, with 9 bases sitting between them. This CDR3 spans 13 amino acids. The CDR3 bases are TGTGCCAGCAGCTTACACGTAACGACTGAAGCTTTCTTT. Translation gives CASSLHVTTEAFF.

This sequence joins TRBV20-1 and TRBJ1-1, with TRBD1 matching 9 bases. The CDR3 loop spans 15 amino acids. CDR1 is DFQATT and CDR2 is SNEGSKA in the germline V gene (reference sequence). Germline trimming cut 1 base from V and 5 bases from J; bases unmatched to any gene: 8. CDR3 DNA sequence: TGCAGTGCTAGAGTAGGGACAGGGCAAAATACTGAAGCTTTCTTT. As protein: CSARVGTGQNTEAFF.

The CDR3 is CASSFTDYGYTF. Written as DNA, the CDR3 is TGTGCCAGCAGCTTTACAGATTATGGCTACACCTTC. The V call is TRBV7-9, the J call TRBJ1-2; the D is unclear. CDR1 is SEHNR, CDR2 FQNEAQ, per germline (reference sequence). The CDR3 loop spans 12 amino acids. Between the trimmed V and J ends, which lost 3 bases and 5 bases, there was a span of 7 bases.

This clonotype was found a few times. The chain carries TRBV25-1 and TRBJ2-5; TRBD2 agrees at 7 bases. Germline lookup yields CDR1 MGHDK and CDR2 SYGVNS. This CDR3 contains 14 residues. J was trimmed by 0 bases and V by 6 bases; bases with no gene match: 4. CDR3 region: CASSGRMYQETQYF. The CDR3 nucleotides read TGTGCCAGCAGCGGGAGGATGTACCAAGAGACCCAGTACTTC.

V and J are TRBV5-1 and TRBJ2-5; 10 bases line up with TRBD2. Germline V gene sequence: CDR1 SGHRS, CDR2 YFSETQ. The CDR3 extends over 16 amino acids. Trimming cost V 0 bases and J 4 bases; bases outside gene matches: 6. The CDR3 spells CASSLALAGGPETQYF. In DNA form, the CDR3 reads TGCGCCAGCAGCTTGGCGTTAGCGGGGGGCCCAGAGACCCAGTACTTC. Drawing the rest from reference TRBV5-1 and TRBJ2-5, the complete variable domain is KAGVTQTPRYLIKTRGQQVTLSCSPISGHRSVSWYQQTPGQGLQFLFEYFSETQRNKGNFPGRFSGRQFSNSRSEMNVSTLELGDSALYLCASSLALAGGPETQYFGPGTRLLVL.

This clonotype was seen a few times. CDR3 sequence: CSVAGQGGYQETQYF. DNA of the CDR3: TGCAGCGTCGCAGGACAGGGTGGGTACCAAGAGACCCAGTACTTC. The V and J genes are TRBV29-1 and TRBJ2-5; TRBD1 matches at 8 bases. Germline CDR1 SQVTM, CDR2 ANQGSEA. This CDR3 is built from 15 residues. Germline trimming cut 6 bases from V and 0 bases from J; bases unmatched to any gene: 9.

The V and J genes are TRBV20-1 and TRBJ2-3, with D hard to call. The germline gives CDR1 DFQATT, CDR2 SNEGSKA (reference sequence). V was trimmed by 6 bases and J by 1 base, leaving 11 bases between them. CDR3 length: 13 amino acids. The CDR3, as DNA: TGCAGTGCCCCGACTGATCGCACAGATACGCAGTATTTT. It specifies CSAPTDRTDTQYF.

Turning to this clonotype: The final CDR3 position lacks the conserved phenylalanine or tryptophan, pointing to a likely read error. The chain has TRBV29-1 and TRBJ2-1; D not resolved. TRBJ2-5 matches the DNA end more closely, so the J call is doubtful. Germline assignment: CDR1 SQVTM and CDR2 ANQGSEA. CDR3 size: 10 residues. CDR3 in amino acids: CSVAVDTQYL. As DNA, the CDR3 is TGCAGCGTAGCAGTGGACACCCAGTACCTC.

The CDR3 region is CASRRAYSGANVLTF. The DNA for the CDR3 is TGTGCCAGCAGGAGGGCCTACTCTGGGGCCAACGTCCTGACTTTC. The rearrangement links TRBV2 to TRBJ2-6, with a weak D call TRBD2 (5 bases). V lost 6 bases, J lost 0 bases, and 9 bases lay in between. The germline gives CDR1 SNHLY, CDR2 FYNNEI. The CDR3 loop spans 15 amino acids.

The count of this clonotype is one. This rearrangement joins TRBV18 to TRBJ2-7, with 8 bases identical to TRBD2. CDR1 and CDR2 (germline): KGHSH, LQKENI. The J segment lost 5 bases and the V segment lost 2 bases, leaving 8 bases of the junction unmatched. The CDR3 has 15 amino acids. The chain's CDR3 is CASSPGNGRADEQYF. The CDR3 DNA is TGTGCCAGCTCACCAGGGAACGGGAGGGCGGACGAGCAGTACTTC. The whole variable domain, remainder taken from reference TRBV18 and TRBJ2-7, is NAGVMQNPRHLVRRRGQEARLRCSPMKGHSHVYWYRQLPEEGLKFMVYLQKENIIDESGMPKERFSAEFPKEGPSILRIQQVVRGDSAAYFCASSPGNGRADEQYFGPGTRLTVT.

The chain uses TRBV20-1 and TRBJ1-1, with D maybe TRBD1 (6 bases). The CDR3 extends over 14 amino acids. The germline V and J ends were trimmed by 4 bases and 5 bases, with 17 bases remaining between them. Germline loops: CDR1 DFQATT, CDR2 SNEGSKA (reference sequence). CDR3 sequence (DNA): TGCAGTGCTACAGGGCAGGGGTCGGGTACTGAAGCTTTCTTT. This sequence encodes CSATGQGSGTEAFF.

There are a few counts of this clonotype. This chain connects TRBV7-9 to TRBJ1-1; TRBD1 is a possible D gene (5 bases). V was pared by 8 bases and J by 0 bases, with 16 bases between. Germline V gene lookup returns CDR1 SEHNR and CDR2 FQNEAQ (reference sequence). There are 15 residues in the CDR3. CDR3 nucleotides: TGTGCCAGCGGGAAAGAAGAAGGGGTGAACACTGAAGCTTTCTTT. It yields the protein CASGKEEGVNTEAFF. The variable domain in full, with the rest retrieved from reference TRBV7-9 and TRBJ1-1, is DTGVSQNPRHKITKRGQNVTFRCDPISEHNRLYWYRQTLGQGPEFLTYFQNEAQLEKSRLLSDRFSAERPKGSFSTLEIQRTEQGDSAMYLCASGKEEGVNTEAFFGQGTRLTVV.

A single count supports this clonotype. This chain uses TRBV10-3 with TRBJ2-1, with 10 nucleotides matching TRBD1. Germline V gives CDR1 ENHRY, CDR2 SYGVKD. This CDR3 comprises 17 residues. The V segment lost 6 bases and the J segment 4 bases; nucleotides outside the gene matches: 12. The chain's CDR3 is CAIRGRLDRGMYNEQFF. CDR3 nucleotides: TGTGCCATCAGGGGGCGATTGGACAGGGGGATGTACAATGAGCAGTTCTTC.

Notes on this clonotype: The junction differs from germline at one of its ends, possibly a read error. The chain couples TRBV5-1 to TRBJ1-4; 8 nucleotides agree with TRBD1. The CDR3 consists of 16 residues. CDR1 and CDR2 (germline): SGHRS, YFSETQ. As DNA, the CDR3 is TGCGCCAGCAGCTTGGTAGGGACAGGCTATAATGAAAAGCTGTTTTTT. It translates to CASSLVGTGYNEKLFF.

This clonotype was seen a few times. The V and J genes are TRBV28 and TRBJ2-5; possible D gene TRBD1, 6 bases. The J call may be mistaken, given a closer DNA end match to TRBJ2-7. The CDR3 sequence is 13 residues long. The germline V gene encodes CDR1 MDHEN and CDR2 SYDVKM. The chain's CDR3 is CASNQQGAYEQYF. CDR3 DNA: TGTGCCAGCAACCAACAGGGAGCGTACGAGCAGTACTTC.

This clonotype appeared once. The chain couples TRBV20-1 to TRBJ2-1; 10 bases fit TRBD1. Germline V gene data show CDR1 as DFQATT and CDR2 as SNEGSKA (reference sequence). Trimming at V came to 3 bases and at J to 15 bases, leaving 8 bases not matched to a gene. The length of the CDR3 is 12 residues. Here the CDR3 reads CSARQGTGVLFF. The CDR3 DNA reads TGCAGTGCTAGGCAAGGGACAGGGGTGTTGTTCTTC.

The J gene is TRBJ1-1, the V gene TRBV4-2, with TRBD1 matching 11 bases. The CDR3 is 14 amino acids. The junction had 4 bases not matched to a gene; V was cut back by 6 bases and J by 4 bases. Germline CDR1 is LGHNA and CDR2 is YNFKEQ. The CDR3 spells CASSRDRGSTEAFF. CDR3 DNA sequence: TGTGCCAGCAGTCGGGACAGGGGGAGCACTGAAGCTTTCTTT.

The chain recombines TRBV7-2 with TRBJ1-4; D remains ambiguous. The germline V and J ends were trimmed by 5 bases and 5 bases, with 15 bases remaining between them. The CDR3 covers 15 residues. CDR1 and CDR2 from the germline V gene are SGHTA and FQGNSA. This CDR3 is CASSIRGAENEKLFF. DNA of the CDR3: TGTGCCAGCAGCATCCGGGGTGCCGAGAATGAAAAACTGTTTTTT.

This clonotype showed up just a few times. This sequence joins TRBV11-2 and TRBJ1-1; 7 positions match TRBD1. This CDR3 spans 16 amino acids. CDR1 is SGHAT, CDR2 FQNNGV, per germline. V lost 3 bases and J lost 5; bases outside the gene matches: 12. CDR3 in DNA: TGTGCCAGCAGCTTTCAGACAGGGTATGAAGGAACTGAAGCTTTCTTT. Protein: CASSFQTGYEGTEAFF.

The chain combines TRBV18 with TRBJ2-5; D tentatively fits TRBD1 or TRBD2 (5 bases each). V lost 3 bases and J lost 2, with 13 bases in between. Germline CDR1 KGHSH, CDR2 LQKENI. The CDR3 extends over 15 amino acids. CDR3 sequence reads: CASSPPGPTQETQYF. CDR3 nucleotide sequence: TGTGCCAGCTCACCTCCGGGACCGACACAAGAGACCCAGTACTTC.

The chain combines TRBV6-6 with TRBJ1-5; D not certain. V was shortened by 5 bases and J by 0 bases, with 8 bases between the two germline ends. The V gene's germline CDR1 is MNHNY and CDR2 SVGAGI (reference sequence). CDR3 length equals 14 residues. In DNA, the CDR3 is TGTGCCAGCAGTCTCCTTTATAGCAATCAGCCCCAGCATTTT. Translating it yields CASSLLYSNQPQHF.

This clonotype has only a few counts. This chain uses TRBV6-2 or TRBV6-3 with TRBJ2-7, with TRBD2 matching 11 bases. The germline V gene has CDR1 MNHEY and CDR2 SVGEGT. V lost 6 bases, J lost 2 bases, and 3 bases stayed unmatched. The CDR3 covers 14 residues. The CDR3 loop is CASRSSGGTYEQYF. In DNA form, the CDR3 reads TGTGCCAGCAGGTCTAGCGGGGGGACCTACGAGCAGTACTTC.

Ten or more counts support this clonotype. V usage is TRBV27 and J usage is TRBJ2-5, with TRBD2 matching over 13 bases. The junction had 3 bases not matched to a gene; V was cut back by 7 bases and J by 4 bases. The CDR3 totals 14 residues. The germline gives CDR1 MNHEY, CDR2 SMNVEV (reference sequence). In DNA, the CDR3 is TGTGCCAGCAAAAGACTAGCGGGAGGAGAGACCCAGTACTTC. Translation gives CASKRLAGGETQYF.

This clonotype was observed a few times. The chain carries TRBV20-1 and TRBJ2-7; TRBD1 matches at 7 bases. There are 14 residues in the CDR3. Germline V lookup: CDR1 DFQATT, CDR2 SNEGSKA (reference sequence). The junction had 8 bases not matched to a gene; V was cut back by 5 bases and J by 1 base. The DNA for the CDR3 is TGCAGTGCTTTATCTGGGACAGCATCCTACGAGCAGTACTTC. Protein: CSALSGTASYEQYF.

The chain links TRBV14 to TRBJ2-7; 10 bases line up with TRBD1. V dropped 3 bases and J dropped 2; count of bases not matched to a gene: 1. The CDR3 is made up of 14 amino acids. Germline CDR1 and CDR2: SGHDN and FVKESK. CDR3 nucleotides: TGTGCCAGCAGCCAGGGGACAGGGGCCTACGAGCAGTACTTC. It yields the protein CASSQGTGAYEQYF.

To note about this clonotype: Relative to the germline gene, one junction end is altered; a read error may explain this. This chain links TRBV29-1 with TRBJ2-1; 9 bases map to TRBD1. The CDR3 has 17 residues. Germline assignment: CDR1 SQVTM and CDR2 ANQGSEA. The CDR3 DNA reads TGCAGCGCTGAAGATCCTGTGCGAGACAGGGGGTACAATGAGCAGTTCTTC. The encoded protein is CSAEDPVRDRGYNEQFF.

J is TRBJ1-6 and V is TRBV5-1; the D gene is possibly TRBD1 (6 bases). CDR1 is SGHRS, CDR2 YFSETQ, per germline. Trimming left V 5 bases short and J 7 bases short, with 13 bases between. The CDR3 runs 14 residues. This chain's CDR3 is CASSHGQSNSPLHF. In DNA form, the CDR3 reads TGCGCCAGCAGTCATGGACAGTCGAATTCACCCCTCCACTTT. Looking up the rest from reference TRBV5-1 and TRBJ1-6 gives the full variable domain: KAGVTQTPRYLIKTRGQQVTLSCSPISGHRSVSWYQQTPGQGLQFLFEYFSETQRNKGNFPGRFSGRQFSNSRSEMNVSTLELGDSALYLCASSHGQSNSPLHFGNGTRLTVT.

This clonotype has just one count. The gene calls are TRBV11-2 and TRBJ2-2, with 15 bases lining up with TRBD2. Germline V CDR1 and CDR2: SGHAT, FQNNGV. This CDR3 spans 18 amino acids. After removal of 2 bases from V and 6 bases from J, the junction contained 7 bases not matched to a gene. CDR3 bases: TGTGCCAGCAGCTTACAGTCCGGGACTAGCGGGAGGTCCGGGGAGCTGTTTTTT. It translates to CASSLQSGTSGRSGELFF.